This TCR beta chain was documented in a study of cytomegalovirus exposure and HLA in healthy donors. Regarding the study as a whole: The study recorded 150 to 200 TCR beta chains that were cytomegalovirus-associated. In a later analysis, common viral pathogens appeared linked to several of the most significant clusters.

CDR1 is MNHEY and CDR2 is SVGAGI in the germline V gene. J lost 1 base, V lost 5 bases, and 0 bases had no gene match. This CDR3 contains 13 residues. Concerning this clone itself: The antigen is not known.

PCR primers comprised 60 Vbeta and 13 Jbeta primers. The repertoire was sequenced with immunoSEQ multiplex PCR; TCRdb's copy has only in-frame clones and lacks some. The sample contains approximately 150,000 clones, 77% of which appear only once. This sequence joins TRBV6-5 and TRBJ1-1; the match to TRBD1 covers 8 bases. Sequencing used PBMCs. This receptor was taken from a woman aged 25 to 45 in good health and CMV-seronegative. CDR3 nucleotides: TGTGCCAGCAGTGACAGGGGGAACACTGAAGCTTTCTTT. Its translation is CASSDRGNTEAFF.